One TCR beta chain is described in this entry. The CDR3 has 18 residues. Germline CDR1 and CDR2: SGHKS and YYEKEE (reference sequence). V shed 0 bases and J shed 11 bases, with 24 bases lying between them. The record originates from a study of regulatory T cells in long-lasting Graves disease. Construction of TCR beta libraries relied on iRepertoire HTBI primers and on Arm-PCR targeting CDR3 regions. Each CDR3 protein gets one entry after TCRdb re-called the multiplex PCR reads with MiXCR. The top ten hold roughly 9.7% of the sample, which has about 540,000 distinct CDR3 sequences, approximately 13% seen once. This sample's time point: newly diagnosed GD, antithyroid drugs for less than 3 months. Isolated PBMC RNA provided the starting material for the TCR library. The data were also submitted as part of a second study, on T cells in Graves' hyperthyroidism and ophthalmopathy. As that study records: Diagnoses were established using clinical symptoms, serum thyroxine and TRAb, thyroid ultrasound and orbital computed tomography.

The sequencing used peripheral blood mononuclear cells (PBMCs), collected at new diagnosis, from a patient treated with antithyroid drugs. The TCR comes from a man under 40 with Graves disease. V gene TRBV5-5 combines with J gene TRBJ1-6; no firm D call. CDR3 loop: CASSLDLGGWYNPPPLHF. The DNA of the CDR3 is TGTGCCAGCAGCTTGGATTTGGGAGGATGGTACAATCCTCCACCCCTCCACTTT.